The 18 T cell receptor beta chains listed next were all sequenced from one sample in a study of OX40 agonist ivuxolimab in advanced cancers. This table comes from immunoSEQ multiplex PCR, and its TCRdb copy is limited to in-frame clones, with some not included. This table holds 70,000 to 95,000 clones, 65% to 90% found once. The sample in question was CD4+ or CD8+ T cells sorted from blood, obtained in a trial of the OX40 agonist ivuxolimab. These receptor sequences come from an adult with an advanced solid tumor such as melanoma, head and neck, liver or kidney cancer.

This clone turned up a few times. This chain links TRBV9 with TRBJ1-4, with D maybe TRBD1 (5 bases). The germline CDR1 and CDR2 sequences are SGDLS and YYNGEE. V was trimmed by 0 bases and J by 1 base, leaving 7 bases between them. This CDR3 has 15 residues. CDR3 nucleotide sequence: TGTGCCAGCAGCGTAGAGGGACTAACTAATGAAAAACTGTTTTTT. This sequence encodes CASSVEGLTNEKLFF.

The chain joins TRBV5-4 to TRBJ1-1; D gene unclear. The CDR3 totals 15 residues. Germline loops: CDR1 SGHNT, CDR2 YYREEE (reference sequence). V lost 0 bases and J lost 1, with 10 bases in between. The CDR3 DNA is TGTGCCAGCAGCTTGGCCGGAGGGCGGAACACTGAAGCTTTCTTT. This gives the protein CASSLAGGRNTEAFF.

The V gene is TRBV2, the J gene TRBJ1-1; D is ambiguous. The V end was cut by 8 bases, the J end by 0 bases, with 10 bases between. This CDR3 region has 13 residues. Germline CDR1 is SNHLY and CDR2 is FYNNEI. CDR3 nucleotide sequence: TGTGCCAGCTACATTAGGGTGAACACTGAAGCTTTCTTT. Amino acids: CASYIRVNTEAFF.

The chain has TRBV11-3 and TRBJ2-1; TRBD2 is a possible D gene (6 bases). The CDR3 runs to 15 residues. The germline V and J ends were trimmed by 5 bases and 7 bases, with 18 bases remaining between them. CDR1 is SGHNT and CDR2 is YENEEA in the germline V gene. CDR3 sequence: CASSPTGEPWNEQFF. CDR3 sequence (DNA): TGTGCCAGCAGCCCTACGGGGGAGCCCTGGAATGAGCAGTTCTTC.

The gene calls are TRBV19 and TRBJ2-7; TRBD1 matches 8 bases. The germline CDR1 and CDR2 sequences are LNHDA and SQIVND (reference sequence). The CDR3 has 15 amino acids. The V segment lost 5 bases and the J segment 2 bases; nucleotides outside the gene matches: 8. DNA of the CDR3: TGTGCCAGTAGTCAATCAGGGGGCGCGACCTACGAGCAGTACTTC. It is translated as CASSQSGGATYEQYF.

V gene TRBV5-1 combines with J gene TRBJ2-2; no definite D call. V shed 0 bases and J shed 1 base, with 7 bases lying between them. Per the germline V gene, CDR1 is SGHRS and CDR2 is YFSETQ. This CDR3 region has 15 residues. For the CDR3, the DNA is TGCGCCAGCAGCTTGGGAGCAGGGAACACCGGGGAGCTGTTTTTT. Its translation is CASSLGAGNTGELFF.

This clone was counted a few times. V gene TRBV10-3 combines with J gene TRBJ2-1; 10 bases are a match to TRBD2. Germline-derived CDR1 and CDR2 are ENHRY and SYGVKD. The CDR3 spans 15 residues. V lost 4 bases to trimming and J lost 7 bases; unmatched junction nucleotides: 7. This CDR3 reads CAISVIAGGGNEQFF. Here the CDR3 DNA reads TGTGCCATCAGTGTGATAGCGGGAGGCGGGAATGAGCAGTTCTTC.

V is TRBV6-6 and J is TRBJ2-5; possible D gene TRBD2, 6 bases. CDR3 length: 14 residues. CDR1 MNHNY and CDR2 SVGAGI come from the germline V gene (reference sequence). Trimming pared 7 bases from V and 1 base from J, leaving 13 bases between. The CDR3 sequence is CASIKRSGQETQYF. The CDR3 DNA reads TGTGCCAGCATTAAACGTAGCGGCCAAGAGACCCAGTACTTC.

V and J are TRBV6-6 and TRBJ1-1, with D perhaps TRBD1 (5 bases). V lost 6 bases, J lost 0 bases, and 8 bases lay in between. The CDR3 covers 13 residues. Germline-derived CDR1 and CDR2 are MNHNY and SVGAGI (reference sequence). The CDR3 loop reads CASRTAMNTEAFF. The DNA of the CDR3 is TGTGCCAGCAGGACAGCCATGAACACTGAAGCTTTCTTT.

This clone occurred once. V and J are TRBV6-5 and TRBJ1-4, with D maybe TRBD1 (5 bases). V lost 3 bases and J 3 bases, leaving 11 bases between the germline ends. CDR3 length: 15 residues. Germline V lookup: CDR1 MNHEY, CDR2 SVGAGI. As DNA, the CDR3 is TGTGCCAGCAGTTATAAGGGCAGGGCTAATGAAAAACTGTTTTTT. Protein product: CASSYKGRANEKLFF.

The chain recombines TRBV5-4 with TRBJ2-1, with no clear D. The CDR3 extends over 13 amino acids. The germline V and J ends were trimmed by 1 base and 9 bases, with 11 bases remaining between them. Germline lookup yields CDR1 SGHNT and CDR2 YYREEE (reference sequence). Here the CDR3 reads CASSLRGTREQFF. CDR3 nucleotides: TGTGCCAGCAGCTTGCGCGGTACACGTGAGCAGTTCTTC. Combining the CDR3 with reference TRBV5-4 and TRBJ2-1 gives the whole variable domain ETGVTQSPTHLIKTRGQQVTLRCSSQSGHNTVSWYQQALGQGPQFIFQYYREEENGRGNFPPRFSGLQFPNYSSELNVNALELDDSALYLCASSLRGTREQFFGPGTRLTVL.

In this sample, this clone turned up once. The chain couples TRBV7-9 to TRBJ2-3, with D maybe TRBD2 (5 bases). Trimming shortened V by 4 bases and J by 4 bases, and 9 bases separated the two germline ends. In germline, CDR1 is SEHNR, CDR2 FQNEAQ (reference sequence). CDR3 length: 13 residues. CDR3 nucleotides: TGTGCCAGCAGCTCGAGAGGGCCAGATACGCAGTATTTT. It encodes CASSSRGPDTQYF.

The chain has TRBV6-5 and TRBJ2-5, with 7 bases identical to TRBD2. V was clipped by 8 bases and J by 4 bases; unmatched bases: 4. Germline assignment: CDR1 MNHEY and CDR2 SVGAGI. The CDR3 runs 12 residues. The CDR3, as DNA: TGTGCCAGCGGGGGGGGGAGAGAGACCCAGTACTTC. This codes for CASGGGRETQYF.

This clone was observed once. CDR3 nucleotides: TGTGCCAGCAGCCAAGTACAGGGGGCGAAAGGAAACACCATATATTTT. It specifies CASSQVQGAKGNTIYF. The chain combines TRBV14 with TRBJ1-3, with 9 bases that match TRBD1. The CDR3 has 16 residues. In germline, CDR1 is SGHDN, CDR2 FVKESK. Trimming removed 1 base from V and 4 bases from J; junction bases left unmatched: 5.

This chain joins TRBV4-3 and TRBJ2-3; D not resolved. Germline assignment: CDR1 LGHNA and CDR2 YSLEER. This CDR3 is 14 amino acids long. With 1 base removed from V and 1 base from J, the gap between germline ends came to 6 bases. The CDR3, as DNA: TGCGCCAGCAGCCAAGGACACGGCACAGATACGCAGTATTTT. It specifies CASSQGHGTDTQYF.

V is TRBV2 and J is TRBJ2-7; TRBD2 matches at 8 bases. Per the germline V gene, CDR1 is SNHLY and CDR2 is FYNNEI. The CDR3 is made up of 14 amino acids. V lost 7 bases to trimming and J lost 3 bases; unmatched junction nucleotides: 8. The chain's CDR3 is CASKTSGGHYEQYF. DNA of the CDR3: TGTGCCAGCAAGACGAGCGGGGGCCACTACGAGCAGTACTTC.

This sequence joins TRBV2 and TRBJ2-7; TRBD2 agrees at 7 bases. The V segment lost 5 bases and the J segment 3 bases; nucleotides outside the gene matches: 7. This CDR3 has 14 residues. Germline CDR1 and CDR2: SNHLY and FYNNEI. The CDR3, as DNA: TGTGCCAGCAGTTTACTAGCGTCGGTCTACGAGCAGTACTTC. It translates to CASSLLASVYEQYF. The complete variable domain, with remaining parts taken from reference TRBV2 and TRBJ2-7, reads EPEVTQTPSHQVTQMGQEVILRCVPISNHLYFYWYRQILGQKVEFLVSFYNNEISEKSEIFDDQFSVERPDGSNFTLKIRSTKLEDSAMYFCASSLLASVYEQYFGPGTRLTVT.

This clone occurred a few times. Here the CDR3 reads CASSILVRAGGSNTEAFF. Written as DNA, the CDR3 is TGTGCCAGTAGTATCCTGGTAAGGGCAGGGGGCAGCAACACTGAAGCTTTCTTT. The genes are TRBV19 and TRBJ1-1; TRBD1 agrees at 8 bases. The ends lost 3 bases at V and 2 bases at J; junction bases unmatched: 14. Germline-derived CDR1 and CDR2 are LNHDA and SQIVND (reference sequence). The CDR3 sequence is 18 residues long. Full variable domain (remainder filled in from reference TRBV19 and TRBJ1-1): DGGITQSPKYLFRKEGQNVTLSCEQNLNHDAMYWYRQDPGQGLRLIYYSQIVNDFQKGDIAEGYSVSREKKESFPLTVTSAQKNPTAFYLCASSILVRAGGSNTEAFFGQGTRLTVV.